The 16 T cell receptor beta chains given below trace back to one sample, sequenced in a study of PD-1 blockade in classical Hodgkin lymphoma. Each and every patient relapsed after autologous stem cell transplantation, and patients got differing brentuximab vedotin exposure. TCRdb's table, derived via immunoSEQ multiplex PCR, lists solely in-frame clones and lacks some. The top ten clones hold around 8.9% of a sample with some 60,000 clones, roughly 90% of them seen once. Sample: peripheral blood mononuclear cells (PBMCs), taken at baseline. The receptors were sampled from a human donor with classical Hodgkin lymphoma.

The chain is built from TRBV11-2 and TRBJ2-7; D could derive from TRBD1 or TRBD2 (5 bases each). Per the germline V gene, CDR1 is SGHAT and CDR2 is FQNNGV. Trimming stripped 10 bases from V and 2 bases from J, with 15 bases between. The CDR3 is made up of 13 amino acids. CDR3 coding DNA: TGTGCCACAGGAGTCGGGACCCCCTACGAGCAGTACTTC. This codes for CATGVGTPYEQYF.

The chain carries TRBV27 and TRBJ2-7, with D possibly TRBD1 on 6 matching bases. Trimming shortened V by 6 bases and J by 3 bases, and 12 bases separated the two germline ends. Germline assignment: CDR1 MNHEY and CDR2 SMNVEV (reference sequence). The CDR3 is 13 amino acids. The CDR3 is CASRQGLFYEQYF. DNA for the CDR3: TGTGCCAGCAGACAGGGTTTGTTCTACGAGCAGTACTTC.

This rearrangement joins TRBV12-5 to TRBJ1-2; D is perhaps TRBD1 (5 bases). Germline V CDR1 and CDR2: LGHNT, FRNRAP. The CDR3 contains 15 residues. The V gene lost 7 bases and the J gene lost 3 bases, with 18 bases spanning the gap. CDR3 DNA sequence: TGTGCTAGTGCTCCTTGGGGGGTGAGGGACTATGGCTACACCTTC. It codes for CASAPWGVRDYGYTF.

The chain is built from TRBV11-1 and TRBJ2-5; TRBD2 agrees at 7 bases. This CDR3 is built from 16 residues. Germline lookup yields CDR1 SGHAT and CDR2 FQDESV (reference sequence). V trimming: 2 bases; J trimming: 5 bases; junction bases outside the gene matches: 11. This CDR3 is CASSLLGGSPWETQYF. The CDR3 DNA sequence: TGTGCCAGCAGCTTACTCGGCGGGAGCCCCTGGGAGACCCAGTACTTC.

This clone was observed once. The chain is built from TRBV7-8 and TRBJ2-7; D is unresolved. CDR3 length equals 14 residues. Germline loops: CDR1 SGHVS, CDR2 FQNEAQ. Trimming took 1 base from V and 3 from J, leaving 10 bases between them. The CDR3 region is CASSLVGNGYEQYF. DNA of the CDR3: TGTGCCAGCAGCTTAGTCGGAAACGGCTACGAGCAGTACTTC.

The CDR3 region is CASSLWTGELFF. For the CDR3, the DNA is TGTGCCAGCAGTTTATGGACCGGGGAGCTGTTTTTT. The chain links TRBV28 to TRBJ2-2; D not certain. V lost 0 bases and J lost 5, with 1 base in between. This CDR3 is 12 amino acids long. CDR1 and CDR2 from the germline V gene are MDHEN and SYDVKM.

V and J are TRBV7-9 and TRBJ2-3; D gene ambiguous. The length of the CDR3 is 13 residues. The germline gives CDR1 SEHNR, CDR2 FQNEAQ (reference sequence). With 4 bases removed from V and 2 bases from J, the gap between germline ends came to 7 bases. The CDR3 reads CASSSNPTDTQYF. CDR3 in DNA: TGTGCCAGCAGCTCCAATCCCACAGATACGCAGTATTTT.

CDR3 coding DNA: TGTGCCAGCACCGTCAGGGCAGCCGGGAGCTACACCTTC. Encoded protein: CASTVRAAGSYTF. V and J are TRBV7-9 and TRBJ1-2; D might be TRBD1 (5 bases). Per the germline V gene, CDR1 is SEHNR and CDR2 is FQNEAQ (reference sequence). The CDR3 runs to 13 residues. V was pared by 7 bases and J by 9 bases, with 18 bases between.

This chain connects TRBV5-6 to TRBJ2-1, with no clear D. Germline V gene lookup returns CDR1 SGHDT and CDR2 YYEEEE. CDR3 length: 15 residues. Between the trimmed V and J ends, which lost 0 bases and 6 bases, there was a span of 13 bases. CDR3 amino acids: CASSLAWRPSNEQFF. CDR3 DNA: TGTGCCAGCAGCTTGGCTTGGCGGCCTAGCAATGAGCAGTTCTTC. Using reference TRBV5-6 and TRBJ2-1 for the parts outside the CDR3, the full variable domain is DAGVTQSPTHLIKTRGQQVTLRCSPKSGHDTVSWYQQALGQGPQFIFQYYEEEERQRGNFPDRFSGHQFPNYSSELNVNALLLGDSALYLCASSLAWRPSNEQFFGPGTRLTVL.

In nucleotides, the CDR3 is TGTGCCAGCAGTCACGAAGCGACAGGATCCTACGAGCAGTACTTC. Translation: CASSHEATGSYEQYF. The V gene is TRBV28, the J gene TRBJ2-7; D possibly corresponds to TRBD1 (6 bases). The CDR3 spans 15 residues. Germline CDR1 MDHEN, CDR2 SYDVKM. Between the trimmed V and J ends, which lost 5 bases and 1 base, there was a span of 15 bases.

The V gene is TRBV28, the J gene TRBJ2-3; D may be TRBD2 (6 bases). The CDR3 loop spans 16 amino acids. Trimming removed 4 bases at V and 2 bases at J, with 16 bases between. Per germline, CDR1 MDHEN and CDR2 SYDVKM. Here the CDR3 DNA reads TGTGCCAGCAGTTCCCCCGGGAGATTGAACACAGATACGCAGTATTTT. It yields the protein CASSSPGRLNTDTQYF.

CDR3 bases: TGCGCCAGCAGCTTGGCGGGGGGGAGCTCCTACGAGCAGTACTTC. It is translated as CASSLAGGSSYEQYF. The rearrangement links TRBV5-1 to TRBJ2-7; 8 bases are shared with TRBD2. V lost 0 bases, J lost 0 bases, and 2 bases stayed unmatched. CDR1 SGHRS and CDR2 YFSETQ come from the germline V gene. The CDR3 runs 15 residues.

The genes are TRBV14 and TRBJ1-6; the D gene is possibly TRBD1 (5 bases). Germline V CDR1 and CDR2: SGHDN, FVKESK. Trimming removed 1 base from V and 6 bases from J, with 10 bases in between. The CDR3 sequence is 15 residues long. CDR3 DNA sequence: TGTGCCAGCAGCCAAGTAACAGGTGGTAATTCACCCCTCCACTTT. Its protein is CASSQVTGGNSPLHF.

The V call is TRBV6-5, the J call TRBJ2-7, with D unresolved. The germline gives CDR1 MNHEY, CDR2 SVGAGI. CDR3 length: 12 residues. Trimming took 6 bases from V and 0 from J, leaving 6 bases between them. CDR3: CASRALSYEQYF. DNA for the CDR3: TGTGCCAGCAGGGCCCTCTCCTACGAGCAGTACTTC.

In its sample, this clone was seen once. The chain uses TRBV5-5 and TRBJ2-3, with TRBD2 matching over 7 bases. The CDR3 has 13 amino acids. CDR1 and CDR2 from the germline V gene are SGHKS and YYEKEE (reference sequence). J lost 6 bases, V lost 3 bases, and 4 bases had no gene match. The CDR3: CASSYGDYDTQYF. The CDR3, as DNA: TGTGCCAGCAGCTACGGGGACTACGATACGCAGTATTTT.

The chain carries TRBV9 and TRBJ2-7; D gene uncertain. The germline V gene encodes CDR1 SGDLS and CDR2 YYNGEE. V dropped 0 bases and J dropped 6 bases, with 10 bases sitting between them. The CDR3 totals 13 residues. This CDR3 is CASSVEYGTEQYF. CDR3 DNA: TGTGCCAGCAGCGTAGAGTACGGTACCGAGCAGTACTTC.